This T cell receptor (beta chain) comes out of a study of Graves' ophthalmopathy and Graves' hyperthyroidism. In the study overall: Before any treatment, peripheral blood was taken at the initial diagnosis.

Amplification of TCR beta CDR3 regions used RNA transcripts. Second-round multiplex PCR came after a first-round RT-PCR that employed HTBI primers. Via MiXCR, TCRdb re-called the multiplex PCR reads, giving one row per CDR3 protein. Altogether 650,000 to 900,000 distinct CDR3 sequences are present, around 40% being singletons, with the ten largest covering roughly 46%. Study-wide results and caveats: Blood samples also showed most expanded thyroid clonotypes exceeding 0.001 frequency.

Ophthalmopathy was moderately-to-severely active, CAS at least 3, NOSPECS at least 4, lasting under 3 months. Exclusion covered patients with other autoimmune diseases or uncontrolled infections (as well as pregnancy or lactation). To note about this clonotype: The target antigen is unknown.

The TCR comes from an adult man with Graves' ophthalmopathy. The sample was peripheral blood.

CDR3 amino acids: CASTTPTSGGYEQYF. The CDR3 bases are TGTGCCAGCACTACTCCGACTAGCGGGGGTTACGAGCAGTACTTC. The V and J genes are TRBV28 and TRBJ2-5; TRBD2 matches 12 bases. The better agreement between TRBJ2-7 and the DNA end casts doubt on the J call. This CDR3 region has 15 residues. Germline V lookup: CDR1 MDHEN, CDR2 SYDVKM.